These 6 T cell receptor beta chains were sequenced from one sample in a study of T cell repertoires in cytomegalovirus infection. TCRdb independently ran MiXCR on the reads; one entry per CDR3 protein. The sample has approximately 700,000 distinct CDR3 sequences, 35% to 45% seen once. Sequenced material: PBMCs. The receptors stem from a human donor in good health (CMV status not recorded). Some clones in this sample may be carry-over from other donors' samples.

This clonotype was seen many times. The rearrangement joins TRBV7-2 to TRBJ1-1; no clear D. The germline gives CDR1 SGHTA, CDR2 FQGNSA. CDR3 length: 14 residues. Trimming removed 2 bases from V and 2 bases from J, with 9 bases in between. For the CDR3, the DNA is TGTGCCAGCAGCTTAAAGGGAAGCAACACTGAAGCTTTCTTT. It is translated as CASSLKGSNTEAFF. Based on the CDR3 plus reference TRBV7-2 and TRBJ1-1, the full variable domain is GAGVSQSPSNKVTEKGKDVELRCDPISGHTALYWYRQSLGQGLEFLIYFQGNSAPDKSGLPSDRFSAERTGGSVSTLTIQRTQQEDSAVYLCASSLKGSNTEAFFGQGTRLTVV.

This CDR3 is CASSNGGDEQYF. Written as DNA, the CDR3 is TGTGCCAGCAGCAACGGGGGGGACGAGCAGTACTTC. The rearrangement joins TRBV11-2 to TRBJ2-7; TRBD2 agrees at 8 bases. With 5 bases clipped from V and 5 bases from J, the junction kept 2 bases outside the gene matches. Germline CDR1 is SGHAT and CDR2 is FQNNGV. CDR3 length: 12 residues.

The V call is TRBV5-1, the J call TRBJ1-2; TRBD1 is a possible D gene (5 bases). Germline V CDR1 and CDR2: SGHRS, YFSETQ. V was shortened by 4 bases and J by 7 bases, with 17 bases between the two germline ends. CDR3 length equals 14 residues. The CDR3 protein is CASSPDGGTGGYTF. CDR3 in DNA: TGCGCCAGCAGCCCGGACGGGGGTACGGGTGGCTACACCTTC.

The J gene is TRBJ1-5, the V gene TRBV30; D remains ambiguous. Trimming pared 5 bases from V and 0 bases from J, leaving 17 bases between. Germline V gene sequence: CDR1 GTSNPN, CDR2 SVGIG (reference sequence). The CDR3 has 16 amino acids. CDR3 DNA sequence: TGTGCCTGGGGTACGGGAAGAAAGTATAGCAATCAGCCCCAGCATTTT. Translating gives CAWGTGRKYSNQPQHF.

As concerns this clonotype: At one boundary the junction diverges from the germline segment, which might be a read error. The CDR3 here is CASSLRRSDYMNTEVFF. Written as DNA, the CDR3 is TGTGCCAGCAGCTTAAGGAGGTCCGATTACATGAACACTGAAGTTTTCTTT. The chain carries TRBV7-6 and TRBJ1-1; D unclear. This CDR3 comprises 17 residues. Germline V gene data show CDR1 as SGHVS and CDR2 as FNYEAQ.

A few counts support this clonotype. This sequence joins TRBV6-5 and TRBJ2-3; D gene ambiguous. Germline CDR1 and CDR2: MNHEY and SVGAGI. V dropped 0 bases and J dropped 8 bases, with 6 bases sitting between them. This CDR3 has 12 residues. CDR3 sequence (DNA): TGTGCCAGCAGTTACTCGAAGGGTACGCAGTATTTT. Translating it yields CASSYSKGTQYF.